This TCR beta chain was profiled in a study of Ad26.COV2.S vaccination and SARS-CoV-2 variants. Study-level findings and limits: Analyses that measured TCR breadth and depth may have underestimated total T cell responses. Those who received the vaccine showed greater spike-specific TCR breadth than those given placebo. Those who received vaccine or placebo ended up with similar non-spike TCR breadth.

Clones were sequenced by immunoSEQ multiplex PCR, and TCRdb holds only the in-frame ones, with some missing. The repertoire holds hundreds of thousands of clones, with over 75% as singletons. Details on this clone: Its antigen is not identified.

The CDR3 covers 15 residues. V gave up 0 bases and J gave up 6 bases; unmatched junction bases: 7. The germline V gene has CDR1 SGDLS and CDR2 YYNGEE. Treatment reported: 19 received Ad26.COV2.S at low or high dose, single or two shots; about 5 received placebo; per-sample allocation not given. Samples came from day 63 after the first vaccine or placebo injection. Built on an Ad26 vector, the vaccine expressed Wuhan-strain SARS-CoV-2 spike. This chain links TRBV9 with TRBJ2-7; the match to TRBD2 covers 9 bases. This TCR was sampled from a person aged 18-60 years who received the Ad26.COV2.S COVID-19 vaccine or a placebo. Material: peripheral blood, obtained in a trial of Ad26.COV2.S vaccine versus placebo. The DNA for the CDR3 is TGTGCCAGCAGCGTAGAGGCTCTAGCGGGATTCGAGCAGTACTTC. Its protein product is CASSVEALAGFEQYF. The entire variable domain, with the rest obtained from reference TRBV9 and TRBJ2-7, is as follows: DSGVTQTPKHLITATGQRVTLRCSPRSGDLSVYWYQQSLDQGLQFLIQYYNGEERAKGNILERFSAQQFPDLHSELNLSSLELGDSALYFCASSVEALAGFEQYFGPGTRLTVT.